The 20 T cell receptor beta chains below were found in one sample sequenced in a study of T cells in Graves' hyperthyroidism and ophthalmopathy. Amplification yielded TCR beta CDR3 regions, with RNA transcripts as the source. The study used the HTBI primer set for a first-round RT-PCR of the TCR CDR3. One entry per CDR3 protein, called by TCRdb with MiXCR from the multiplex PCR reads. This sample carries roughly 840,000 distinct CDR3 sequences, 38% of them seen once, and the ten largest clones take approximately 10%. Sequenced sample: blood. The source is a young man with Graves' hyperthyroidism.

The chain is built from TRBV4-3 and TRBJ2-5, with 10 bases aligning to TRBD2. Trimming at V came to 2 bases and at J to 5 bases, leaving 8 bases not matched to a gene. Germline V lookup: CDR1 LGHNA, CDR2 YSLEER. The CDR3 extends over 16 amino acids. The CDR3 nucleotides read TGCGCCAGCAGCCAATTTGCGCTAGCGGGAGAGGAGACCCAGTACTTC. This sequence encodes CASSQFALAGEETQYF.

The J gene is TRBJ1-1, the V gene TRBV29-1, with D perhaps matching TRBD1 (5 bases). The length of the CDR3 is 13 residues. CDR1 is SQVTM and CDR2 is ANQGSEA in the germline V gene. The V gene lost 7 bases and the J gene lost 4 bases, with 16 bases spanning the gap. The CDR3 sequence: CSAVMGVGTEAFF. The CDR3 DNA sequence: TGCAGCGCCGTAATGGGGGTAGGCACTGAAGCTTTCTTT.

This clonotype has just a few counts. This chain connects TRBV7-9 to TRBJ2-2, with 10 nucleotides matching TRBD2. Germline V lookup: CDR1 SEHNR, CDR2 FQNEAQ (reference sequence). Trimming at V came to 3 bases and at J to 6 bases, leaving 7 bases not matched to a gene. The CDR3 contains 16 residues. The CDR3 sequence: CASSLTSGRRAGELFF. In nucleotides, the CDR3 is TGTGCCAGCAGCTTGACTAGCGGGCGGAGAGCCGGGGAGCTGTTTTTT.

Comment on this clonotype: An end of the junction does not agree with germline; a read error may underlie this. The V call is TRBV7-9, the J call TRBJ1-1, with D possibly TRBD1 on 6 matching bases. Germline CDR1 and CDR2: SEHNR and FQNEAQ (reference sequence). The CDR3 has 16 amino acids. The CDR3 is CASSQDFRGRPNAAFF. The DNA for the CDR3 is TGCGCCAGCAGCCAAGATTTCAGGGGCCGGCCCAACGCAGCTTTCTTT.

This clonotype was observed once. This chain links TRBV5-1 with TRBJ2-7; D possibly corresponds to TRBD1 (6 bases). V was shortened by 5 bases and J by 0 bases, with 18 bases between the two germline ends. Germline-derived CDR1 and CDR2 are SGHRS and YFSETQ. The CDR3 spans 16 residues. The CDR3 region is CASRQNTGFPSYEQYF. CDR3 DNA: TGCGCCAGCAGACAAAACACAGGGTTCCCCTCCTACGAGCAGTACTTC.

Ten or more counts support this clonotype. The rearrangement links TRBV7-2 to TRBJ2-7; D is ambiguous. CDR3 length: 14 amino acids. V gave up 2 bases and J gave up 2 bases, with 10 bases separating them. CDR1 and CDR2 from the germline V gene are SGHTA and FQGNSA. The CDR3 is CASSLTPSTYEQYF. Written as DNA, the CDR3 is TGTGCCAGCAGCTTAACGCCCAGTACCTACGAGCAGTACTTC.

Here the CDR3 DNA reads TGTGCCAGCAGCTTATACGCGGGGGGGCAAGAGACCCAGTACTTC. Translated, it gives CASSLYAGGQETQYF. J is TRBJ2-5 and V is TRBV11-2; 9 bases match TRBD2. With V trimmed by 2 bases and J by 2 bases, 3 bases remained unmatched. Germline values: CDR1 SGHAT, CDR2 FQNNGV. The CDR3 length is 15 residues.

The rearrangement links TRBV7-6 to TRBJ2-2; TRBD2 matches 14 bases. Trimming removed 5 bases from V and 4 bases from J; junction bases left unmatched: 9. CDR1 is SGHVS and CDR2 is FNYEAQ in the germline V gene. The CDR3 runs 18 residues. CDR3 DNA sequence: TGTGCCAGCAGCCCGGGACTAGCGGGGGACCCGGCCACCGGGGAGCTGTTTTTT. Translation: CASSPGLAGDPATGELFF. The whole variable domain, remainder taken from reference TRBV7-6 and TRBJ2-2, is GAGVSQSPRYKVTKRGQDVALRCDPISGHVSLYWYRQALGQGPEFLTYFNYEAQQDKSGLPNDRFSAERPEGSISTLTIQRTEQRDSAMYRCASSPGLAGDPATGELFFGEGSRLTVL.

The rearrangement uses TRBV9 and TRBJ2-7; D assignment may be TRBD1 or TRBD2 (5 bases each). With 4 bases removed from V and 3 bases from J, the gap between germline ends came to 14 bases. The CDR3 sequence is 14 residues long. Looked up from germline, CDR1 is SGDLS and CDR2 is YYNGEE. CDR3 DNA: TGTGCCAGCAGCTTAGGGGACGGGTTCTACGAGCAGTACTTC. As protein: CASSLGDGFYEQYF.

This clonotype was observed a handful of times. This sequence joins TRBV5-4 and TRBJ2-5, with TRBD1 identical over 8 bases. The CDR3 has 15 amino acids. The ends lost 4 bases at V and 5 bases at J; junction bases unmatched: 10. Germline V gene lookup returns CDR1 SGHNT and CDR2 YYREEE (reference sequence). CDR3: CASSPPGQARETQYF. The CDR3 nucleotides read TGTGCCAGCAGCCCGCCGGGACAGGCGCGCGAGACCCAGTACTTC.

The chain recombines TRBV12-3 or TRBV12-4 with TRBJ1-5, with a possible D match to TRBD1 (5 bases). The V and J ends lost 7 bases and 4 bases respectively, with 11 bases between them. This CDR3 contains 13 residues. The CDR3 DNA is TGTGCCAGCAAGTCCGGGGGAAATCAGCCCCAGCATTTT. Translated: CASKSGGNQPQHF.

CDR3 in DNA: TGTGCCAGCAGCTTGGACGAGGGCCGGAGGTACTTC. Translation gives CASSLDEGRRYF. This chain uses TRBV5-5 with TRBJ2-7, with D possibly being TRBD2 (5 bases). Germline V lookup: CDR1 SGHKS, CDR2 YYEKEE (reference sequence). V was cut by 0 bases and J by 12 bases, with 13 bases left in between. This CDR3 has 12 amino acids.

The CDR3 sequence: CASSLRAYNSPLHF. CDR3 nucleotides: TGTGCCAGCAGTTTAAGGGCCTATAATTCACCCCTCCACTTT. V gene TRBV12-3 or TRBV12-4 combines with J gene TRBJ1-6; the D is unclear. V lost 2 bases and J lost 2, with 4 bases in between. The CDR3 runs to 14 residues.

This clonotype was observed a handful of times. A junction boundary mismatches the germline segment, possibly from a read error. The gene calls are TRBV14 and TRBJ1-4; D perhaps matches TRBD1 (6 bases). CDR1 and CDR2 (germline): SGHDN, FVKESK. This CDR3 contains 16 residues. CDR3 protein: CASSRDIGYRGEKLFF. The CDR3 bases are TGTGCTAGCAGCCGGGACATTGGATATCGAGGTGAAAAACTGTTTTTT.

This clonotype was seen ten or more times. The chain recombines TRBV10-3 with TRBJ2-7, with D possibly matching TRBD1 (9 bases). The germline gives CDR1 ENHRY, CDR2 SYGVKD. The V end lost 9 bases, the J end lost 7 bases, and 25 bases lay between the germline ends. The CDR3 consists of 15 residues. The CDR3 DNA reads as TGTGCCATACAGGGGGCGGGAGCGGGAGTCAGAGAGCAGTACTTC. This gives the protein CAIQGAGAGVREQYF.

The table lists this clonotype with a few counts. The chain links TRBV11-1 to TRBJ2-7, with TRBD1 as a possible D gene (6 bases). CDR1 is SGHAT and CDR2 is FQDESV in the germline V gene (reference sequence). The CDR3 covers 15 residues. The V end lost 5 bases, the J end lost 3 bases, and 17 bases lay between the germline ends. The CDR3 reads CASSQTPTGHYEQYF. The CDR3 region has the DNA TGTGCCAGCAGCCAGACTCCGACAGGACACTACGAGCAGTACTTC.

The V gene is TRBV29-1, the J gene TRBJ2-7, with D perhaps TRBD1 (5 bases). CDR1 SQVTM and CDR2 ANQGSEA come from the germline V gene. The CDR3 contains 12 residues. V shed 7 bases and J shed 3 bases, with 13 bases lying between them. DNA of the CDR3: TGCAGCGCCCGACAGCATGGCTACGAGCAGTACTTC. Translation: CSARQHGYEQYF.

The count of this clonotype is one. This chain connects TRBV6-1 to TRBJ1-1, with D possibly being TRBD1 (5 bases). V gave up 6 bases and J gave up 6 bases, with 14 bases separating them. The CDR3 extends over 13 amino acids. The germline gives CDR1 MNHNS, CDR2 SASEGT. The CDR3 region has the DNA TGTGCCAGCAGGAGGGACGGGACCTCTGAAGCTTTCTTT. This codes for CASRRDGTSEAFF.

CDR3 amino acids: CASSFNPPGLGQTQYF. CDR3 sequence (DNA): TGTGCCAGCAGCTTCAACCCTCCCGGACTAGGGCAGACCCAGTACTTC. This rearrangement joins TRBV5-4 to TRBJ2-5; TRBD2 agrees at 7 bases. The germline gives CDR1 SGHNT, CDR2 YYREEE (reference sequence). The CDR3 sequence is 16 residues long. With 2 bases clipped from V and 6 bases from J, the junction kept 13 bases outside the gene matches.

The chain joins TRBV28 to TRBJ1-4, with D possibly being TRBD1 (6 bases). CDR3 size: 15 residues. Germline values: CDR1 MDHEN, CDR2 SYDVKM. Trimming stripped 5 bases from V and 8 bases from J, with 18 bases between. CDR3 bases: TGTGCCAGCAGTATATCCAGGGGTATGCAGGAAAAACTGTTTTTT. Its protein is CASSISRGMQEKLFF. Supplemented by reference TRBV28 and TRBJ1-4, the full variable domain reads DVKVTQSSRYLVKRTGEKVFLECVQDMDHENMFWYRQDPGLGLRLIYFSYDVKMKEKGDIPEGYSVSREKKERFSLILESASTNQTSMYLCASSISRGMQEKLFFGSGTQLSVL.